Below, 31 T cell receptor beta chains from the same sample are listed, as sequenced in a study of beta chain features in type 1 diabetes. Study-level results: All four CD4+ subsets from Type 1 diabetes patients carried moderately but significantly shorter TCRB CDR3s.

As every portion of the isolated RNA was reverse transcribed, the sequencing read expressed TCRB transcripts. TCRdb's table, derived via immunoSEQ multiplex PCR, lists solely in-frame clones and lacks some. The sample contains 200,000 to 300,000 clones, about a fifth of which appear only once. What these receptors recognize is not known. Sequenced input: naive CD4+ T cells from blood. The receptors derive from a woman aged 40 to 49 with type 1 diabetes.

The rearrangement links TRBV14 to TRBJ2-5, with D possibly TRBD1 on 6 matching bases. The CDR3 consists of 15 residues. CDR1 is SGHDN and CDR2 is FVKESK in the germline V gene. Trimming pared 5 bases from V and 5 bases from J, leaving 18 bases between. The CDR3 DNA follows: TGTGCCAGCAGCACCCCTTTGGAGAGGGGGGAGACCCAGTACTTC. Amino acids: CASSTPLERGETQYF.

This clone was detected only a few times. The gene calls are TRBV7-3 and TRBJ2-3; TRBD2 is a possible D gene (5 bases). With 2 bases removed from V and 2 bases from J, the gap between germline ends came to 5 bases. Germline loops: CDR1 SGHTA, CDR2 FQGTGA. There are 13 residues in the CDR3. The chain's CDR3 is CASSLDYTDTQYF. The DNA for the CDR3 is TGTGCCAGCAGCTTAGACTACACAGATACGCAGTATTTT.

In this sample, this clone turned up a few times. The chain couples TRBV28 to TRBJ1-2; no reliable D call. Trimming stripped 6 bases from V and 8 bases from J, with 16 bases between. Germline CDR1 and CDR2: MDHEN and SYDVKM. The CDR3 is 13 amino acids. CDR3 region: CASSPVRERGYTF. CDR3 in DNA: TGTGCCAGCAGCCCCGTTCGGGAGCGAGGCTACACCTTC.

The CDR3 coding sequence is TGTGCCAGCAGTCAATTCCAGGGGAGCACTGAAGCTTTCTTT. This gives the protein CASSQFQGSTEAFF. The V gene is TRBV6-5, the J gene TRBJ1-1, with D possibly matching TRBD1 (6 bases). CDR3 length: 14 amino acids. In germline, CDR1 is MNHEY, CDR2 SVGAGI. Trimming shortened V by 5 bases and J by 4 bases, and 14 bases separated the two germline ends.

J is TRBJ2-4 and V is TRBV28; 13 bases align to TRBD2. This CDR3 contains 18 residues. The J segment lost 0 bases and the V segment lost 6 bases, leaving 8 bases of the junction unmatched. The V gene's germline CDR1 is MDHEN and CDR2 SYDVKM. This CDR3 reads CASSQGTSGIGAKNIQYF. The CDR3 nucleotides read TGTGCCAGCAGCCAAGGGACTAGCGGGATTGGAGCCAAAAACATTCAGTACTTC.

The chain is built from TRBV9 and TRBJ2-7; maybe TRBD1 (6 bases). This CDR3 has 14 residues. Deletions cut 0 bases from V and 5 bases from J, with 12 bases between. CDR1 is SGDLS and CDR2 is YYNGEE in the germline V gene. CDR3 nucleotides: TGTGCCAGCAGCGTAGGGACAGAGAGAGACGAGCAGTACTTC. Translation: CASSVGTERDEQYF.

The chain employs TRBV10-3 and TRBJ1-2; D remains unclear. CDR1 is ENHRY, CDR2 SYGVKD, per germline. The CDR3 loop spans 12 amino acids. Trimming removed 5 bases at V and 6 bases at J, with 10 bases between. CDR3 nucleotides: TGTGCCATCAGTAGACGCGGCGATGGCTACACCTTC. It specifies CAISRRGDGYTF.

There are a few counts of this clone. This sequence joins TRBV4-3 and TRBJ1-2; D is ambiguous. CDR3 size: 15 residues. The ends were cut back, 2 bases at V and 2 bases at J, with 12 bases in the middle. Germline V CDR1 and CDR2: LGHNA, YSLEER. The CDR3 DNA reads TGCGCCAGCAGCCAAAGCCGGCTGGGCAACTATGGCTACACCTTC. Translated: CASSQSRLGNYGYTF.

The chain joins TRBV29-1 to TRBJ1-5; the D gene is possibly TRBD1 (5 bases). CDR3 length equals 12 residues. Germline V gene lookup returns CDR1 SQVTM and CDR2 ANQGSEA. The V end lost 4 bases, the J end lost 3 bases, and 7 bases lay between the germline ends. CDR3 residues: CSVGGDNQPQHF. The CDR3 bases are TGCAGCGTTGGGGGCGACAATCAGCCCCAGCATTTT.

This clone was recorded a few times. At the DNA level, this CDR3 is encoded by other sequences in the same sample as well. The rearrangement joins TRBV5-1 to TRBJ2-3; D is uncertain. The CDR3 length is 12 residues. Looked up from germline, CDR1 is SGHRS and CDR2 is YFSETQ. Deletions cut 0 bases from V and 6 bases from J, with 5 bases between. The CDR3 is CASSLVADTQYF. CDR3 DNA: TGCGCCAGCAGCTTGGTTGCGGATACGCAGTATTTT.

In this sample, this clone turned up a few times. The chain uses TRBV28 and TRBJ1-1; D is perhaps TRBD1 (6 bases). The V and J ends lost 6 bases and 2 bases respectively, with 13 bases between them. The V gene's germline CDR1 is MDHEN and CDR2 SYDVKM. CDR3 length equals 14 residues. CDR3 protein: CASRPGHLNTEAFF. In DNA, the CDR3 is TGTGCCAGCAGGCCGGGACACCTTAACACTGAAGCTTTCTTT.

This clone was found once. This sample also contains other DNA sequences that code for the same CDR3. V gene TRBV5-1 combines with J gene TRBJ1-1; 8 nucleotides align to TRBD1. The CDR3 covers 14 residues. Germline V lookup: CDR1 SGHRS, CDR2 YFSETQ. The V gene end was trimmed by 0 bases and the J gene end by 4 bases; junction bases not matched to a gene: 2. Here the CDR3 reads CASSLAGGGTEAFF. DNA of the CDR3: TGCGCCAGCAGCTTGGCAGGGGGCGGCACTGAAGCTTTCTTT.

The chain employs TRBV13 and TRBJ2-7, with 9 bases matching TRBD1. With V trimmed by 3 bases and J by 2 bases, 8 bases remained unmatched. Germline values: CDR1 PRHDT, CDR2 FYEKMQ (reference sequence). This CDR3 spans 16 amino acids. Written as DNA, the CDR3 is TGTGCCAGCAGCTTTAGGCTTGGGACAGGGCCCTACGAGCAGTACTTC. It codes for CASSFRLGTGPYEQYF. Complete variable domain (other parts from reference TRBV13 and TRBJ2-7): AAGVIQSPRHLIKEKRETATLKCYPIPRHDTVYWYQQGPGQDPQFLISFYEKMQSDKGSIPDRFSAQQFSDYHSELNMSSLELGDSALYFCASSFRLGTGPYEQYFGPGTRLTVT.

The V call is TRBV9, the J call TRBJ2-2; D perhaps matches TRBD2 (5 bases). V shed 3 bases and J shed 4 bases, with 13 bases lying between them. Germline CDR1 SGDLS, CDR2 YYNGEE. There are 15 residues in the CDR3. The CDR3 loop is CASSAPLSGTGELFF. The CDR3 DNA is TGTGCCAGCAGCGCCCCGCTGAGCGGCACCGGGGAGCTGTTTTTT.

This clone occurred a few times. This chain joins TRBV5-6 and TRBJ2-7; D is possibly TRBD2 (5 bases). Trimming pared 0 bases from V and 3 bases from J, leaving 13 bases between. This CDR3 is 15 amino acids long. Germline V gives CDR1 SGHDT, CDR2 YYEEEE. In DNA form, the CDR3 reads TGTGCCAGCAGCTTGGCCGGCGAGGGATACTACGAGCAGTACTTC. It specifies CASSLAGEGYYEQYF.

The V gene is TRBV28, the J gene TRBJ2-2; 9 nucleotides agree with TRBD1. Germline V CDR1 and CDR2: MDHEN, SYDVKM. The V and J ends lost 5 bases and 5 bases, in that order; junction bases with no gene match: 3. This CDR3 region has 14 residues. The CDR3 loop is CASSRTGATGELFF. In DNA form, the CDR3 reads TGTGCCAGCAGTAGGACAGGGGCAACCGGGGAGCTGTTTTTT.

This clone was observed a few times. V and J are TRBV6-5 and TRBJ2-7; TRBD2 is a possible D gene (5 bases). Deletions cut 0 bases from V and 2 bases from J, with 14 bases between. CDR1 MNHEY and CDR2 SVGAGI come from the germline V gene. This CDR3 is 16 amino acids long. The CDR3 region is CASSYSRADLPYEQYF. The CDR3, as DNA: TGTGCCAGCAGTTACTCTCGAGCGGATCTTCCCTACGAGCAGTACTTC.

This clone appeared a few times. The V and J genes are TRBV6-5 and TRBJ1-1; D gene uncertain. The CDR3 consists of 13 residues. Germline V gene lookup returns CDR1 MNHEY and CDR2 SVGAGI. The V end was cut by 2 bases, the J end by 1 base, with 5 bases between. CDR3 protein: CASSYEQNTEAFF. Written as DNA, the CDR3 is TGTGCCAGCAGTTACGAGCAGAACACTGAAGCTTTCTTT.

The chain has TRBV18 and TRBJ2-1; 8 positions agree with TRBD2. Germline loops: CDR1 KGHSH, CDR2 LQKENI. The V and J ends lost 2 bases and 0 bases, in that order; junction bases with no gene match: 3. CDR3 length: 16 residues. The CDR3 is CASSPTSGTSYNEQFF. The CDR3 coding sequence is TGTGCCAGCTCACCAACTAGCGGAACCTCCTACAATGAGCAGTTCTTC.

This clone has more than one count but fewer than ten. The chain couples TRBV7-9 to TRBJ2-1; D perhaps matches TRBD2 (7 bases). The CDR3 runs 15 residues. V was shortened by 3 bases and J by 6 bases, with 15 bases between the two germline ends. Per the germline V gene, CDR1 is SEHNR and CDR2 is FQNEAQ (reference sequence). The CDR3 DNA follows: TGTGCCAGCAGCTTTGGGGGGGCGATTTCCAATGAGCAGTTCTTC. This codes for CASSFGGAISNEQFF.

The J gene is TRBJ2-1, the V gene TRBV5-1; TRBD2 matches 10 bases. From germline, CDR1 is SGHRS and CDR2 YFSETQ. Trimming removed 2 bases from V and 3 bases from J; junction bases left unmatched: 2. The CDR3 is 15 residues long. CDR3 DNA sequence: TGCGCCAGCAGCTTATCTAGCGGGGGCTACAATGAGCAGTTCTTC. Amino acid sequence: CASSLSSGGYNEQFF.

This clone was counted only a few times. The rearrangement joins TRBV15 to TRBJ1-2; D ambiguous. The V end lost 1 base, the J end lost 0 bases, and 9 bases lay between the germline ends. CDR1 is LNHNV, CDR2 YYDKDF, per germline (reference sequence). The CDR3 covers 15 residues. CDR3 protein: CATSRALQANYGYTF. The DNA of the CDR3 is TGTGCCACCAGCAGAGCTTTACAAGCTAACTATGGCTACACCTTC.

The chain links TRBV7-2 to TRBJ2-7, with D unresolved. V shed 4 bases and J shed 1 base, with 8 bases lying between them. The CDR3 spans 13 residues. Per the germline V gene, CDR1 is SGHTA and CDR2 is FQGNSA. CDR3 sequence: CASSSAASYEQYF. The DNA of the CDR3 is TGTGCCAGCAGCTCCGCGGCATCCTACGAGCAGTACTTC.

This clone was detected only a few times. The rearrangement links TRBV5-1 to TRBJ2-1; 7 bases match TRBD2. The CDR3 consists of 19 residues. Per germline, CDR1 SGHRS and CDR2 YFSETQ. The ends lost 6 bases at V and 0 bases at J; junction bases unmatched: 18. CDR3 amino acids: CASTWEGGTGGSSYNEQFF. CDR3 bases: TGCGCCAGCACCTGGGAGGGCGGCACCGGGGGAAGCTCCTACAATGAGCAGTTCTTC.

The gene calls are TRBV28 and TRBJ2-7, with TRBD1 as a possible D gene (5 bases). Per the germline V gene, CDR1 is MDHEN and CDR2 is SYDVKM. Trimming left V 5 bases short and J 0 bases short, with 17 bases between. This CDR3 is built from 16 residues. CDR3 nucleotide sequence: TGTGCCAGCAGTCGGCGTAGGACACAGTCCTCCTACGAGCAGTACTTC. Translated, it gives CASSRRRTQSSYEQYF.

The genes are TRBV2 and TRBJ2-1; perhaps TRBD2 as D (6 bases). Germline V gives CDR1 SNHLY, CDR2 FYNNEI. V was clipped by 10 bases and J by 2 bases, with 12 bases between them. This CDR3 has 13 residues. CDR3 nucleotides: TGTGCCACTGCGGGGAGAGCCTACAATGAGCAGTTCTTC. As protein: CATAGRAYNEQFF.

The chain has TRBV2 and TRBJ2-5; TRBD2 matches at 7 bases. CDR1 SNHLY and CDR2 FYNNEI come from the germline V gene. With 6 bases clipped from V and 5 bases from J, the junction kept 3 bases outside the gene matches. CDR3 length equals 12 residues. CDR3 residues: CASRERGETQYF. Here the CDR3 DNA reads TGTGCCAGCAGAGAGCGGGGTGAGACCCAGTACTTC.

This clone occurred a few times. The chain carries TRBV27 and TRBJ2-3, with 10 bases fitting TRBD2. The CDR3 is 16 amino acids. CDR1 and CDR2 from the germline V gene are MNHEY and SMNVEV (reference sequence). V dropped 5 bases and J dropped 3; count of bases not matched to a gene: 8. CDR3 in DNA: TGTGCCAGCAGTGCCGGACTAGCGGAAAATACAGATACGCAGTATTTT. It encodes CASSAGLAENTDTQYF.

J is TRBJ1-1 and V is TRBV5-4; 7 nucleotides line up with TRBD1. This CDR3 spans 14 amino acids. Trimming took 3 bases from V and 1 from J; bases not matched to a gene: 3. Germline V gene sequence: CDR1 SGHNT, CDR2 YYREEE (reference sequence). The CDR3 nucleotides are TGTGCCAGCAGCTCGACAGGGACGAACACTGAAGCTTTCTTT. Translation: CASSSTGTNTEAFF.

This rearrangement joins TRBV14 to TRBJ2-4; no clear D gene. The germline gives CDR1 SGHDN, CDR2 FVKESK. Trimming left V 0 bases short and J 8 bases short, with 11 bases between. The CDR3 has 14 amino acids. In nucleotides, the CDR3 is TGTGCCAGCAGCCAAGACTCCTCCGAGGACATTCAGTACTTC. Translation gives CASSQDSSEDIQYF.

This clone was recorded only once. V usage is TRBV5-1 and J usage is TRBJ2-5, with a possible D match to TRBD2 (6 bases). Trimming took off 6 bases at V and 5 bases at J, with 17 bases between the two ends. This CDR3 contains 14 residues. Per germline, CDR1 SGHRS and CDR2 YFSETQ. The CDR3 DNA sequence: TGCGCCAGCACCCAAGGGCAGGGAGGCGAGACCCAGTACTTC. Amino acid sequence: CASTQGQGGETQYF.